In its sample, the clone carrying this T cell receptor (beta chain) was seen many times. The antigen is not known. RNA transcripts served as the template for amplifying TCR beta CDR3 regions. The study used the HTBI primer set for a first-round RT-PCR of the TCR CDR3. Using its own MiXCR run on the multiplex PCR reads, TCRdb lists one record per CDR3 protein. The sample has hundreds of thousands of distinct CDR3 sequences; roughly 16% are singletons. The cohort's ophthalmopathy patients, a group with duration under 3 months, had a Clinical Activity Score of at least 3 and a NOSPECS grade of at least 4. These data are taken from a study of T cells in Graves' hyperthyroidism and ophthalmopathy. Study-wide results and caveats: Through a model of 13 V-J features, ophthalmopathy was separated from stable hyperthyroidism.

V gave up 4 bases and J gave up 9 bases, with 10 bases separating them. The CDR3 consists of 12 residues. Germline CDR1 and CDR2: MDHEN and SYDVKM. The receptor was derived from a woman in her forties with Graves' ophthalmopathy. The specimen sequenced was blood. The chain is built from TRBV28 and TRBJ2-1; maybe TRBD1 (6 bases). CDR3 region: CASSSWGPEQFF. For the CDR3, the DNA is TGTGCCAGCAGTTCTTGGGGGCCTGAGCAGTTCTTC.